This T cell receptor (beta chain) stems from a study of cytomegalovirus exposure and HLA in healthy donors. CDR3 size: 14 residues. V was shortened by 9 bases and J by 1 base, with 14 bases between the two germline ends. Per germline, CDR1 WSHSY and CDR2 SAAADI. Donors sampled were nominally healthy, though unrecorded immune exposures were likely. Details on this clone: Its antigen is unidentified.

60 Vbeta and 13 Jbeta primers were used in PCR. TCRdb's copy holds only in-frame clones and misses some; the assay was immunoSEQ multiplex PCR. Among about 120,000 clones listed, approximately 80% were seen once. General observations from the study: Previously analyzed data showed that most TCR beta V segments were productive at a frequency of about 90% or about 30%. Other equally common chains were less clonally expanded than HLA-associated TCR beta chains, a later analysis showed. A classifier reportedly called cytomegalovirus status with high sensitivity and specificity.

This rearrangement joins TRBV10-2 to TRBJ2-3; no reliable D call. Sequences were obtained from PBMCs. This receptor was identified in a female donor in good health and CMV-seronegative. The CDR3: CARDPGRGTDTQYF. As DNA, the CDR3 is TGCGCCAGAGATCCGGGTCGAGGCACAGATACGCAGTATTTT.